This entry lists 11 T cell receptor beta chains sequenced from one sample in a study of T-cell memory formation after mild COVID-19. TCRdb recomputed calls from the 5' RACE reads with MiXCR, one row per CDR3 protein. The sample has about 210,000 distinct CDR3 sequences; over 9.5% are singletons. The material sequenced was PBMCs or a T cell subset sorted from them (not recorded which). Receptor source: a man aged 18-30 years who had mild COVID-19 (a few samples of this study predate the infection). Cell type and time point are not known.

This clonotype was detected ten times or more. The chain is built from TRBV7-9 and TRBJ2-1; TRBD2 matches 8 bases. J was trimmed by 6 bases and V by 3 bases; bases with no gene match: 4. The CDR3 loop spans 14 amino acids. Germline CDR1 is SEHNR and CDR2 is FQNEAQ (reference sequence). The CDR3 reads CASSFAGGTNEQFF. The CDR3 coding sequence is TGTGCCAGCAGCTTTGCGGGGGGCACCAATGAGCAGTTCTTC.

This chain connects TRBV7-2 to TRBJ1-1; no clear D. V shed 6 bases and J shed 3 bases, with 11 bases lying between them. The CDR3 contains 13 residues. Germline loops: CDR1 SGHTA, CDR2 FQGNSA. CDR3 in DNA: TGTGCCAGCAGAACCCAGCTCGACACTGAAGCTTTCTTT. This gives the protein CASRTQLDTEAFF.

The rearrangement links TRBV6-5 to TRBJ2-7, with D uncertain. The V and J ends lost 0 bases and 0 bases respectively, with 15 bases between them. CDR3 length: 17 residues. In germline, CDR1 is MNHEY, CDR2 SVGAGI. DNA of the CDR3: TGTGCCAGCAGTTACTCAGTAGTGCCTAAAATCTCCTACGAGCAGTACGTC. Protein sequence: CASSYSVVPKISYEQYV.

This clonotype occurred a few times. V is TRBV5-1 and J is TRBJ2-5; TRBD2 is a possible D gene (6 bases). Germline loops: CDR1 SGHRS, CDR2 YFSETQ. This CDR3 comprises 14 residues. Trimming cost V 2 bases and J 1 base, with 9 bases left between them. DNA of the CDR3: TGCGCCAGCAGCTTTCGGGGGACCCAAGAGACCCAGTACTTC. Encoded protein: CASSFRGTQETQYF. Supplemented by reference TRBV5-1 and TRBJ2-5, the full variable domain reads KAGVTQTPRYLIKTRGQQVTLSCSPISGHRSVSWYQQTPGQGLQFLFEYFSETQRNKGNFPGRFSGRQFSNSRSEMNVSTLELGDSALYLCASSFRGTQETQYFGPGTRLLVL.

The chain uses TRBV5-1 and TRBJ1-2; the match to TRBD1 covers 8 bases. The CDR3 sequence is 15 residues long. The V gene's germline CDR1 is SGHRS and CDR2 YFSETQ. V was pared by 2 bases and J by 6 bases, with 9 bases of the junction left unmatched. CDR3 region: CASSFSAGGVDGYTF. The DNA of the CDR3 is TGCGCCAGCAGCTTCTCCGCAGGGGGCGTCGATGGCTACACCTTC. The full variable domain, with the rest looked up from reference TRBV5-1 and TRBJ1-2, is KAGVTQTPRYLIKTRGQQVTLSCSPISGHRSVSWYQQTPGQGLQFLFEYFSETQRNKGNFPGRFSGRQFSNSRSEMNVSTLELGDSALYLCASSFSAGGVDGYTFGSGTRLTVV.

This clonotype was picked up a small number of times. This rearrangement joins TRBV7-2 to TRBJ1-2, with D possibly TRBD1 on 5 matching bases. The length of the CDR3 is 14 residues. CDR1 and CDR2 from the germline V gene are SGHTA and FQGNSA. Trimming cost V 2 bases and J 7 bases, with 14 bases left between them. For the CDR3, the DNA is TGTGCCAGCAGCTTATCCGGGGCATTTGTTGGCTACACCTTC. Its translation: CASSLSGAFVGYTF.

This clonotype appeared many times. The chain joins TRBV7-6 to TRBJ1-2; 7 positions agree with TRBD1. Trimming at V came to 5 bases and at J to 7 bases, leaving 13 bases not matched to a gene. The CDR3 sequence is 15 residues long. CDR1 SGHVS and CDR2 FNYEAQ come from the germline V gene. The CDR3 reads CASSQPDRDSGGYTF. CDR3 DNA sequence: TGTGCCAGCAGCCAGCCCGACAGGGACAGTGGTGGCTACACCTTC.

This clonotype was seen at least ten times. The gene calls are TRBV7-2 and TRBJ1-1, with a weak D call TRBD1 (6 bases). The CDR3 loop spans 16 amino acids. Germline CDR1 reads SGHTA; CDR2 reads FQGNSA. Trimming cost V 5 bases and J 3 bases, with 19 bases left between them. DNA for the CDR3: TGTGCCAGCAGCCGCGAGAGGGCAGGGGCGGACACTGAAGCTTTCTTT. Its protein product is CASSRERAGADTEAFF.

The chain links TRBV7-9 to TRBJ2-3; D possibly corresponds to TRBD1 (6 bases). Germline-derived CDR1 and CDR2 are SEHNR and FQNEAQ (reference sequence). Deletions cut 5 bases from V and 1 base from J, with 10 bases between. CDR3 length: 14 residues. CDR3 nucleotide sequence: TGTGCCAGCAGCCCTAGGACAGGCACAGATACGCAGTATTTT. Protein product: CASSPRTGTDTQYF.

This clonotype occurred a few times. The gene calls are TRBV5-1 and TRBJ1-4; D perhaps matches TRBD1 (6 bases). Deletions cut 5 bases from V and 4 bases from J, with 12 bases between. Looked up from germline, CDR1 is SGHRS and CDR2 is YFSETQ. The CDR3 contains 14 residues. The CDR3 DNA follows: TGCGCCAGCAGGCAGGGGAAGGTTAATGAAAAACTGTTTTTT. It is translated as CASRQGKVNEKLFF.

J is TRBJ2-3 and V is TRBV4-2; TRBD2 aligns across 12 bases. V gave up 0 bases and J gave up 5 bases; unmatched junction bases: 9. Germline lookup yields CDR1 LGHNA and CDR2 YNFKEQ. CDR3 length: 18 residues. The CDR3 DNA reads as TGTGCCAGCAGCCAAGATTTGACTAGCGGGGGCCTGAGAGATACGCAGTATTTT. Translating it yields CASSQDLTSGGLRDTQYF.